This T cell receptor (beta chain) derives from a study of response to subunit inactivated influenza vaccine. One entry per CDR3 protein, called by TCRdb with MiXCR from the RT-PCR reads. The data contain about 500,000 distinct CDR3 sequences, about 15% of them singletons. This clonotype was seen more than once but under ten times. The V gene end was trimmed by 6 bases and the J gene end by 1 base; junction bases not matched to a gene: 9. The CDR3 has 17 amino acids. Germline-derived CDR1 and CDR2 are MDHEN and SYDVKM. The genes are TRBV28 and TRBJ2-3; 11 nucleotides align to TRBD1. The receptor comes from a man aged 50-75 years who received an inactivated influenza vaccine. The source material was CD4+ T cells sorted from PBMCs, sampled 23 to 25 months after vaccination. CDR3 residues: CASRLAGQGERTDTQYF. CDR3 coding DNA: TGTGCCAGCAGGTTGGCGGGACAGGGGGAGCGCACAGATACGCAGTATTTT.